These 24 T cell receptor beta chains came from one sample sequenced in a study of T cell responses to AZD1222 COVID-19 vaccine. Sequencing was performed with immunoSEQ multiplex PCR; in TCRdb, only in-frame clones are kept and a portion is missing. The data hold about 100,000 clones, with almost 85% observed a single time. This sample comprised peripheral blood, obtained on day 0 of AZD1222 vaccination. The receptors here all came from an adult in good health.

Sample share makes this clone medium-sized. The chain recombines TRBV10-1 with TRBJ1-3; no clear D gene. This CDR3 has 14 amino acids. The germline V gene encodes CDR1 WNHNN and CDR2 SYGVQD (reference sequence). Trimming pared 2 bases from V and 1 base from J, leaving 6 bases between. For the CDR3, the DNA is TGCGCCAGCAGTGAGCCGTCTTCTGGAAACACCATATATTTT. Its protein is CASSEPSSGNTIYF.

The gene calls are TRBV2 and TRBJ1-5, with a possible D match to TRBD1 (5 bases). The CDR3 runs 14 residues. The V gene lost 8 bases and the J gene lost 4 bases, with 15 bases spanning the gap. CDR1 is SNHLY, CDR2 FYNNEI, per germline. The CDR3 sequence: CASRPEGQNQPQHF. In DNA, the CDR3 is TGTGCCAGCCGCCCGGAGGGGCAAAATCAGCCCCAGCATTTT.

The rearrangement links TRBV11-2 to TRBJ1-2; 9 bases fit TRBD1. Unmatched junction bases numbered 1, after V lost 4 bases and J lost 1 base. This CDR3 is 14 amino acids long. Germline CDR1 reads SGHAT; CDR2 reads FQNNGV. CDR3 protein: CASSWTGDNYGYTF. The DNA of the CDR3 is TGTGCCAGCAGCTGGACAGGGGATAACTATGGCTACACCTTC.

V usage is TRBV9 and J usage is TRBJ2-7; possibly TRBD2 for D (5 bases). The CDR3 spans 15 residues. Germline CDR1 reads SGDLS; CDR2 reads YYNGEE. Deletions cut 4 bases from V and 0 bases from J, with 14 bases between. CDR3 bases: TGTGCCAGCAGCCCCCGACTATTCAGCTCCTACGAGCAGTACTTC. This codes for CASSPRLFSSYEQYF.

CDR3 in DNA: TGTGCCAGCAGCCAACCCGATCACTCGGGACGACAAGAGACCCAGTACTTC. This translates into CASSQPDHSGRQETQYF. The gene calls are TRBV14 and TRBJ2-5; D possibly matches TRBD1 or TRBD2 (5 bases each). CDR1 SGHDN and CDR2 FVKESK come from the germline V gene. Trimming removed 2 bases at V and 2 bases at J, with 18 bases between. This CDR3 contains 17 residues.

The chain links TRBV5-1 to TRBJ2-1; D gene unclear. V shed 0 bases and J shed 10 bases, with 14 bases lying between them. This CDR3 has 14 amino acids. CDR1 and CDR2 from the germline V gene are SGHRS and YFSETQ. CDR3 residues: CASSLVPPSEEQFF. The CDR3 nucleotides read TGCGCCAGCAGCTTGGTTCCTCCATCGGAGGAGCAGTTCTTC.

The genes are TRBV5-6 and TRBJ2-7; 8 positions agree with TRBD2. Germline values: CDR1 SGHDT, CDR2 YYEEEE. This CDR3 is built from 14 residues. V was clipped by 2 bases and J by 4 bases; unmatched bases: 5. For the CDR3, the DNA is TGTGCCAGCAGCTTAGGAGCGGGGGTATACGAGCAGTACTTC. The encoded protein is CASSLGAGVYEQYF.

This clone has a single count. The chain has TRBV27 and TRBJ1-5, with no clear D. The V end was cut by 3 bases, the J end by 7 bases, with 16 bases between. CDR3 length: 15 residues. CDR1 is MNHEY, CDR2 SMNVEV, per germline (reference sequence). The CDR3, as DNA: TGTGCCAGCAGTTTGTCGAGAAAGATAGGACAGCCCCAGCATTTT. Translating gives CASSLSRKIGQPQHF.

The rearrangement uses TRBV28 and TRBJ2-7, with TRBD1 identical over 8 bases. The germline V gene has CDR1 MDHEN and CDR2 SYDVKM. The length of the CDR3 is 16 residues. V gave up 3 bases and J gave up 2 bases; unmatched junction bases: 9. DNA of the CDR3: TGTGCCAGCAGTTTCCAGAGGACAGGGATAACCTACGAGCAGTACTTC. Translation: CASSFQRTGITYEQYF. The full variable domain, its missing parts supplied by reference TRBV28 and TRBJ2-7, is DVKVTQSSRYLVKRTGEKVFLECVQDMDHENMFWYRQDPGLGLRLIYFSYDVKMKEKGDIPEGYSVSREKKERFSLILESASTNQTSMYLCASSFQRTGITYEQYFGPGTRLTVT.

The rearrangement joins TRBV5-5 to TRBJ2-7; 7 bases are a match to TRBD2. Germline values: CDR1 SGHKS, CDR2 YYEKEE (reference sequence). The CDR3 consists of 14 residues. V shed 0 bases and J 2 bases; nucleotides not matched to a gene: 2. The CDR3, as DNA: TGTGCCAGCAGCTTGGGAGGACTAGCCTACGAGCAGTACTTC. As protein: CASSLGGLAYEQYF.

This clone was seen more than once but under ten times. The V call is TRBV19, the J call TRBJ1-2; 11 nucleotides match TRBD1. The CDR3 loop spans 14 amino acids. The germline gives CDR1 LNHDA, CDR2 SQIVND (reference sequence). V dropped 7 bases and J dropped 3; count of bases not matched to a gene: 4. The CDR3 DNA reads TGTGCCAGTACTGGGACAGGGGGTTACTATGGCTACACCTTC. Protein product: CASTGTGGYYGYTF.

The CDR3, as DNA: TGTGCCAGCAGTTTAATCGTCAGGGATGAAAAACTGTTTTTT. Translated: CASSLIVRDEKLFF. The rearrangement joins TRBV28 to TRBJ1-4; perhaps TRBD1 as D (5 bases). This CDR3 is 14 amino acids long. Germline V lookup: CDR1 MDHEN, CDR2 SYDVKM. V shed 2 bases and J shed 6 bases, with 10 bases lying between them.

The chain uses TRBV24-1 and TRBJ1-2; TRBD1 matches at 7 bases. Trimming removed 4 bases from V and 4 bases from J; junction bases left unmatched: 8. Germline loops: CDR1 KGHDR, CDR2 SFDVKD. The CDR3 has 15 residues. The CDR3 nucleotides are TGTGCCACCAGTGACCAAGGACAGGACCTCTATGGCTACACCTTC. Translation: CATSDQGQDLYGYTF.

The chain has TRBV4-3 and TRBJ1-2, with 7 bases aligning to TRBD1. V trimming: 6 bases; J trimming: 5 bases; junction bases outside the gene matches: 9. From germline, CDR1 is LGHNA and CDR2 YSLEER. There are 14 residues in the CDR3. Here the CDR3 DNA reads TGCGCCAGCAGTCGGGAGACAGGGCTTTATGGCTACACCTTC. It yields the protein CASSRETGLYGYTF.

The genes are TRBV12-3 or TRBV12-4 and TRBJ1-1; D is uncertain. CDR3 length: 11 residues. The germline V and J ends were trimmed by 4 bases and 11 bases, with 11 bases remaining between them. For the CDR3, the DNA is TGTGCCAGCAGTTGGCAGCGAGACGCTTTCTTT. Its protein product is CASSWQRDAFF.

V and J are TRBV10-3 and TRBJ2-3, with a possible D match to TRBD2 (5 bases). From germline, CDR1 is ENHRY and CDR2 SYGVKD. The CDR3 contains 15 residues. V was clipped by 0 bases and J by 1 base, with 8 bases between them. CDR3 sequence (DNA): TGTGCCATCAGTGAGTCGGATAGCGGCACAGATACGCAGTATTTT. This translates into CAISESDSGTDTQYF.

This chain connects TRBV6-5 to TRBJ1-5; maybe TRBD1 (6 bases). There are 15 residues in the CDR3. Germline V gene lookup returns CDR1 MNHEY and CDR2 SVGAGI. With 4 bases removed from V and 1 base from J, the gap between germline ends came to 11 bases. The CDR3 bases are TGTGCCAGCAGTTTAACAGGGACCAGCAATCAGCCCCAGCATTTT. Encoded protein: CASSLTGTSNQPQHF.

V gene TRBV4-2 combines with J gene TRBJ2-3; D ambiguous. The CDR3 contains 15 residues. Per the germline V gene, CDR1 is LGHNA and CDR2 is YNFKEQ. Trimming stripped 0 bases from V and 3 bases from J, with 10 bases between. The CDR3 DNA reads TGTGCCAGCAGCCAAGACCCCTCAAATACAGATACGCAGTATTTT. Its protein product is CASSQDPSNTDTQYF.

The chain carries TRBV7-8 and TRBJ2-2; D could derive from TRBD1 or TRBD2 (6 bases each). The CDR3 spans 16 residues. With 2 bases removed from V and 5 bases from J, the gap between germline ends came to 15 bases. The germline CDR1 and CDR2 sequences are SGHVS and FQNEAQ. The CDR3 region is CASSLTAGQGTGELFF. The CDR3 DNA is TGTGCCAGCAGCTTAACTGCGGGGCAGGGGACCGGGGAGCTGTTTTTT.

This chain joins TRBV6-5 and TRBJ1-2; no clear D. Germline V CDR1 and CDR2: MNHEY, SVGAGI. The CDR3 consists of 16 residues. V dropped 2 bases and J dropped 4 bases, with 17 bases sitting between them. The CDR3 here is CASSYTSTPGVYGYTF. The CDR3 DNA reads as TGTGCCAGCAGTTACACCTCGACACCAGGAGTCTATGGCTACACCTTC.

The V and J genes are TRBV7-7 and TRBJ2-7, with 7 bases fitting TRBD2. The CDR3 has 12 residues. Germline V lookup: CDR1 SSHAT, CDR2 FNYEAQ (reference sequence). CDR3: CASERDRYEQYF. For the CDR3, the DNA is TGTGCTAGCGAGCGGGACCGCTACGAGCAGTACTTC.

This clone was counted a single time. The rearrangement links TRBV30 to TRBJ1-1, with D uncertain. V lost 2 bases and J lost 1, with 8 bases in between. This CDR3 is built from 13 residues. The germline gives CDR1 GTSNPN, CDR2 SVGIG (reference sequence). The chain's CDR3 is CAWSRTENTEAFF. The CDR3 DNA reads TGTGCCTGGAGTAGGACGGAGAACACTGAAGCTTTCTTT.

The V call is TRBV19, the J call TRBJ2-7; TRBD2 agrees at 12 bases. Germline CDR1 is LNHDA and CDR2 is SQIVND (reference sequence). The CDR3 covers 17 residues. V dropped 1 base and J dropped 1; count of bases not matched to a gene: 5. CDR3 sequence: CASSIGRLAGASYEQYF. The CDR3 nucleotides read TGTGCCAGTAGTATAGGTCGACTAGCGGGAGCGTCCTACGAGCAGTACTTC. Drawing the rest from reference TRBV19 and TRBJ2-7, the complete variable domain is DGGITQSPKYLFRKEGQNVTLSCEQNLNHDAMYWYRQDPGQGLRLIYYSQIVNDFQKGDIAEGYSVSREKKESFPLTVTSAQKNPTAFYLCASSIGRLAGASYEQYFGPGTRLTVT.

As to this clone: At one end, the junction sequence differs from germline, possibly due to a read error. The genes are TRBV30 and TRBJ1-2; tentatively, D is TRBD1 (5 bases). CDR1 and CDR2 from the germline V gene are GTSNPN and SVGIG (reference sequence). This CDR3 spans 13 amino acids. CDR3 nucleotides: TGTGCCTGGAGTAGGCAGGGTGGGTCCGTCTCGGCCTTC. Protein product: CAWSRQGGSVSAF.